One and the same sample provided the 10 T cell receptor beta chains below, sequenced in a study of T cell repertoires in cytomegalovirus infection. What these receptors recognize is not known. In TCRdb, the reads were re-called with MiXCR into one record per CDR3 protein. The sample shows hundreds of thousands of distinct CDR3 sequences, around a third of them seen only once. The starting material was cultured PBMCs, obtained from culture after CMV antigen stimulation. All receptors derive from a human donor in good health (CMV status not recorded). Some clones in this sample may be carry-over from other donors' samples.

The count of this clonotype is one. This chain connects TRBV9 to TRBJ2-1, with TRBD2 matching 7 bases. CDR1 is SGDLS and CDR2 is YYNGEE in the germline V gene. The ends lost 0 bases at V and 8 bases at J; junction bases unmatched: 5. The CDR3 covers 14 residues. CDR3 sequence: CASSVARGRHEQFF. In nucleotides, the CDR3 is TGTGCCAGCAGCGTAGCTCGCGGGAGACATGAGCAGTTCTTC.

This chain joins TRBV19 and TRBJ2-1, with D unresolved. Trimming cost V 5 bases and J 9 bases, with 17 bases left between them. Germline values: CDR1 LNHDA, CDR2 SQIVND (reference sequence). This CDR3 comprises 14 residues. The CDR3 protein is CASSPIPPSPEQFF. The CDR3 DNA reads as TGTGCCAGTAGTCCCATCCCACCTAGTCCTGAGCAGTTCTTC.

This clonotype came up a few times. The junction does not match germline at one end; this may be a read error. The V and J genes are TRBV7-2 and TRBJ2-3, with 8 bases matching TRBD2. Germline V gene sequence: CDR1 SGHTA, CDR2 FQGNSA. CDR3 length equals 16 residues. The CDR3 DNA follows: TGTGCCAGCAGCTCCCGTAGCGGGGATGGCACAGTTACGCAGTATTTT. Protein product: CASSSRSGDGTVTQYF.

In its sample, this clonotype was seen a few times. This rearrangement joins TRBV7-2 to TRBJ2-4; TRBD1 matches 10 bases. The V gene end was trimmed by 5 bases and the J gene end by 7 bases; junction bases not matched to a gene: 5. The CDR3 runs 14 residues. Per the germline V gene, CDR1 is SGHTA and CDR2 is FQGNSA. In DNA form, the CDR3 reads TGTGCCAGCAGCCAACGACAGGGGGCTAACATTCAGTACTTC. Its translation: CASSQRQGANIQYF. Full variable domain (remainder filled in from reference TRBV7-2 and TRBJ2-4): GAGVSQSPSNKVTEKGKDVELRCDPISGHTALYWYRQSLGQGLEFLIYFQGNSAPDKSGLPSDRFSAERTGGSVSTLTIQRTQQEDSAVYLCASSQRQGANIQYFGAGTRLSVL.

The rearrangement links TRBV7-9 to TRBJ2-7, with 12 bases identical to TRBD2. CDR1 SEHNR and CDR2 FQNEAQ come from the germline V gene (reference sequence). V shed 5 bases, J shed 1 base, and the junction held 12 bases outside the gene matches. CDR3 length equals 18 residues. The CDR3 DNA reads TGTGCCAGCAGCGGCAGGACTAGCGGGAACTTCAAATCCTACGAGCAGTACTTC. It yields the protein CASSGRTSGNFKSYEQYF.

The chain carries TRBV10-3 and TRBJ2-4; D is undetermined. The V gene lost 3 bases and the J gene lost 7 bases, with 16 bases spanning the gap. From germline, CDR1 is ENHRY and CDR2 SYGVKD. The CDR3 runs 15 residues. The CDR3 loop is CAISDRNGRTNIQYF. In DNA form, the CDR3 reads TGTGCCATCAGTGACAGGAATGGCAGGACGAACATTCAGTACTTC.

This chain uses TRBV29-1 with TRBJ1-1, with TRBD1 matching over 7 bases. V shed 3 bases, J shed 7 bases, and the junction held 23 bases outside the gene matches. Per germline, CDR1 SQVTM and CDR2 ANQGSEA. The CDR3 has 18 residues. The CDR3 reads CSVELQGRRGRGTGEAFF. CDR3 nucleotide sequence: TGCAGCGTTGAGCTCCAGGGCCGCAGGGGGAGAGGGACCGGTGAAGCTTTCTTT.

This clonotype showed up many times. The CDR3 bases are TGTGCCAGCAGCTTGAGGCTAGCGGGCCCCTACGAGCAGTACGTC. It specifies CASSLRLAGPYEQYV. This chain uses TRBV7-2 with TRBJ2-7; 8 positions match TRBD2. Trimming at V came to 3 bases and at J to 2 bases, leaving 6 bases not matched to a gene. There are 15 residues in the CDR3. The germline V gene has CDR1 SGHTA and CDR2 FQGNSA.

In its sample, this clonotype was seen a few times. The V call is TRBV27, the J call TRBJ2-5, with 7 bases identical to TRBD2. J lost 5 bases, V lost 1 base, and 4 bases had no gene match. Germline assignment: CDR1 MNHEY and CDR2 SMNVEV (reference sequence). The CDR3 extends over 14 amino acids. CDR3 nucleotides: TGTGCCAGCAGTTTATTCGTGGGGGGGGAGACCCAGTACTTC. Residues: CASSLFVGGETQYF.

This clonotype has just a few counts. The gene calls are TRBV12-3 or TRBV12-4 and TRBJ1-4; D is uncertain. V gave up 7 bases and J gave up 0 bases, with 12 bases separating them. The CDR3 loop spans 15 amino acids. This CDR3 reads CASNLDGATNEKLFF. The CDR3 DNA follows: TGTGCCAGCAACCTTGACGGGGCAACTAATGAAAAACTGTTTTTT.